This T cell receptor (beta chain) was retrieved from a study of regulatory T cells in long-lasting Graves disease. Time point here: persistent/refractory GD, antithyroid drugs over 5 years with positive TRAb. After RNA was extracted from PBMCs, the TCR library was made from it. EDTA tubes received about 8.2 milliliters of drawn peripheral blood. Library construction for TCR beta used iRepertoire HTBI primers and Arm-PCR of CDR3 regions. In TCRdb, the multiplex PCR reads were re-called with MiXCR into one record per CDR3 protein. There are approximately 400,000 distinct CDR3 sequences in the sample; about 25% occur only once, and around 24% lies in the top ten. Study-wide results and limits: Persistent patients shared more public clonotypes (about 2,800) than newly diagnosed patients (over 900). Among samples with persistent disease, TRBV28, TRBJ1-2 and TRBJ2-5 were favored.

A note on this clonotype: Antigen specificity is unknown.

Trimming shortened V by 4 bases and J by 9 bases, and 10 bases separated the two germline ends. Germline CDR1 SGHTA, CDR2 FQGNSA. The CDR3 sequence is 12 residues long. The receptor was derived from a female donor with Graves disease. The rearrangement uses TRBV7-2 and TRBJ2-4; perhaps D is TRBD1 or TRBD2 (5 bases each). Sequenced here: peripheral blood mononuclear cells (PBMCs), sampled when the disease was refractory, from a patient treated with antithyroid drugs. The chain's CDR3 is CASSSRGGIQYF. CDR3 coding DNA: TGTGCCAGCAGCTCGAGGGGTGGCATTCAGTACTTC.